This T cell receptor (beta chain) was found in a study of human T cells and chemical hapten exposure. Study-wide context: Patients received weekly diphenylcyclopropenone doses to the scalp throughout the roughly 24-week study. Upper-back patch tests with 0.01% DPC were read at 6 days.

From the RACE reads, TCRdb called clonotypes with MiXCR, one entry per CDR3 protein. The table records roughly 38,000 distinct CDR3 sequences, about an eighth of them present only once. The trim removed 2 bases at V and 5 bases at J, leaving 8 bases unmatched. This CDR3 is built from 15 residues. Germline V gene lookup returns CDR1 SGHKS and CDR2 YYEKEE (reference sequence). The time point is: pre-sensitization, week 0. Regarding treatment: therapeutic diphenylcyclopropenone sensitization with weekly scalp DPC. Blood draws preceded each patch test application. This rearrangement joins TRBV5-5 to TRBJ1-1, with TRBD1 matching over 8 bases. The sample in question was whole blood, obtained in connection with sensitization to the hapten diphenylcyclopropenone (DPC). This sequence originates from a woman between 25 and 40 years old with alopecia areata. Some clones in this sample may be carry-over from other donors' samples. The CDR3 region has the DNA TGTGCCAGCAGCTTAGTAGGGACAGGCTCGACTGAAGCTTTCTTT. This translates into CASSLVGTGSTEAFF. The full variable domain, its missing parts supplied by reference TRBV5-5 and TRBJ1-1, is DAGVTQSPTHLIKTRGQQVTLRCSPISGHKSVSWYQQVLGQGPQFIFQYYEKEERGRGNFPDRFSARQFPNYSSELNVNALLLGDSALYLCASSLVGTGSTEAFFGQGTRLTVV.